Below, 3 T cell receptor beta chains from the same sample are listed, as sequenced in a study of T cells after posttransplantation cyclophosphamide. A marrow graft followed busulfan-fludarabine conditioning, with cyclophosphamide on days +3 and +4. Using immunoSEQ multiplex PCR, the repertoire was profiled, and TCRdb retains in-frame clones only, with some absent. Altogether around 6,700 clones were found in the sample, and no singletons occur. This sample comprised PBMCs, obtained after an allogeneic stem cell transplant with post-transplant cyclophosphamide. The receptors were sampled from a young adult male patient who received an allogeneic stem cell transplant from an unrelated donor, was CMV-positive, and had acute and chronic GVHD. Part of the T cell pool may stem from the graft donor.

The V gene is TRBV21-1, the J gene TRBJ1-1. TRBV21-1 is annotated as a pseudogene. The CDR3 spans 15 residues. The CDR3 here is CASSKKGGGNTEAFF. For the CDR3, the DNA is TGTGCCAGCAGCAAAAAAGGGGGGGGAAACACTGAAGCTTTCTTT.

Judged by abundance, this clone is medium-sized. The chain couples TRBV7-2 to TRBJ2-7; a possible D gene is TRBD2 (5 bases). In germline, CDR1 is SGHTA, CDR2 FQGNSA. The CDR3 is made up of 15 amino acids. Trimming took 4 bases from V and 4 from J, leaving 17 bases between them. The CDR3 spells CASSSVVASGYEQYF. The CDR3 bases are TGTGCCAGCAGCTCGGTCGTTGCATCGGGGTACGAGCAGTACTTC.

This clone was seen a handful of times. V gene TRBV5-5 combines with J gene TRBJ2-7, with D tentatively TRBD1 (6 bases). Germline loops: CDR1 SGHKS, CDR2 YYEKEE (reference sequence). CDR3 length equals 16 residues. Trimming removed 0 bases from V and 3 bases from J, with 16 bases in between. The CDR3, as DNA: TGTGCCAGCAGCTTGGCCTGGAGGACAGAGAACTACGAGCAGTACTTC. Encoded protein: CASSLAWRTENYEQYF.